Reported below is one T cell receptor (beta chain). This specimen comes from a study of cytomegalovirus exposure and HLA in healthy donors. About the research overall: T cells numbering about 180 million yielded around 120 million unique TCR beta sequences in an earlier analysis.

Unmatched junction bases numbered 9, after V lost 4 bases and J lost 5 bases. CDR3 length equals 16 residues. Germline CDR1 is KGHSH and CDR2 is LQKENI. The PCR used 60 Vbeta and 13 Jbeta primers. Original methodology: Per a later analysis, the number of unique TCR beta chains was about 80 million, of which some 10 million were shared. Sequenced by immunoSEQ multiplex PCR; TCRdb stores in-frame clones only, minus some. That table is the source of V, J and clone size, and D and trimming were worked out from the DNA. This sample has about 130,000 clones, with over 70% found just once. Sample: PBMCs. J is TRBJ2-2 and V is TRBV18, with 8 nucleotides matching TRBD2. This TCR was sampled from a man between 18 and 29 years old in good health and CMV-seropositive. The CDR3 loop reads CASSRASGGVTGELFF. The CDR3 DNA is TGTGCCAGCTCACGTGCGAGCGGGGGAGTTACCGGGGAGCTGTTTTTT.